This record looks at one T cell receptor beta chain sequence and its context. No cognate antigen has been identified for it. Per-base qualities were not stored, and no clone one base away is much larger. The data were taken from a study of blood T cells in healthy people across ages (dated by TCRdb to about 2015). General notes on the study: In model experiments, roughly one uniquely barcoded TCR beta cDNA molecule per two T cells was captured by template switching. The donors were split into four age groups: young (average 16 years), middle-aged (about 40), aged (about 62) and long-lived (approximately 80). Age-related changes in TCR beta repertoire diversity were measured in the study by deep sequencing normalized with unique cDNA molecular identifiers. The study analyzed two additional independent replicas of 1 million unique cDNA reads from the same blood draw for two donors, one aged 18 to 30 and one aged 80 or older. Donors of different ages were randomly distributed across sequencing lanes to avoid experimental bias.

The 35 to 40 donors, aged about 6 to 95 years, were systemically healthy Caucasian individuals from Russia. Ten milliliters of peripheral blood were collected from each donor into EDTA-treated Vacutainer tubes. Ficoll-Paque density-gradient centrifugation was used to isolate PBMCs, with at least 6 million per sample. Trizol reagent was used to extract total RNA from the PBMCs, yielding at least 6 micrograms per sample. For every donor, an aliquot of PBMCs went through flow cytometry to measure the percentages of naive CD45RAhigh/CD27high T cells. The receptor library was made with 5' RACE. The reads were generated on an Illumina HiSeq 2500. A second about 7 to 11 cycle PCR used a sample-barcoded 5' primer and a J-beta primer mix. A unique molecular identifier was introduced onto each TCR beta cDNA molecule by a template-switch 5' adaptor carrying 12 random nucleotides. Each sample yielded at least 3 million CDR3-containing paired-end reads. All of the RNA was converted into first-strand cDNA using the Mint cDNA synthesis kit, with a TRBC-specific oligonucleotide serving as the primer. After uracil-DNA glycosylase treatment, a first 18-cycle PCR used universal primers M1SS and BC2_uni_R on all cDNA. The paper's processing steps were these. Each sample was normalized by randomly selecting 1 million high-quality reads, each carrying a distinct molecular identifier. Instead of being binned into consensus sequences, reads that shared molecular identifiers were thrown out. CDR3 identification, clonotype clustering and error correction used MiTCR with a Q25 quality threshold and the strictest error-elimination algorithm. A nonparametric unseen species model with Euler transformation was used to estimate lower-bound total TCR beta diversity. The public sequencing data were trimmed at Q25 with fastp and processed into clonotypes with MiXCR by TCRdb, which kept only in-frame beta chains. Rows merge per CDR3 protein into single entries with the most common DNA and genes. TCRdb's processing, not the study's, gives the V and J calls here. Present in this sample are some 920,000 distinct CDR3 sequences, roughly 51% of which were seen just once. The biggest ten clones account for about 22% of the sample.

Here is what the overall study found, with its caveats: The CMV infection status of donors was not known, potentially confounding age-related changes in expanded clonotypes. The percentage of naive T cells measured by flow cytometry correlated strongly with observed TCR beta diversity. Conclusive comparison of naive and antigen-experienced compartments was prevented by the profiling of bulk unsorted PBMCs. Compared with the aged group, the long-lived group had more naive CD4+ T cells, fewer expanded clones and increased TCR diversity, suggesting age selection. Observed TCR beta diversity per million T cells fell roughly linearly with age, and a significant reduction was already apparent by age about 36. Estimates of total diversity based on one million sequenced T cells were regarded as lower bounds and as underestimates.

Relative to germline, V is missing 6 bases and J is missing 2 bases, with 6 bases of the junction outside any gene match. The CDR3 contains 14 residues, cysteine and phenylalanine counted. Only the CDR3 part of the read is kept: 42 bases, read in frame from the first base. CDR1 and CDR2 are drawn from the germline V gene: ENHRY, SYGVKD. The TCR sequence derives from a woman aged 55-69 years in good health. The sequencing input was blood. The chain links TRBV10-3 with TRBJ2-7; 8 bases in the middle match TRBD1. The bases are TGTGCCATCAGCAGACAGGGGCTAACCTACGAGCAGTACTTC. This is translated as CAISRQGLTYEQYF.